The rows below give T cell receptor beta chains drawn from one sample of a study of cytomegalovirus exposure and HLA in healthy donors. The data were produced by immunoSEQ multiplex PCR, yet TCRdb's version contains in-frame clones alone and is incomplete. The sample includes about 160,000 clones, 60% to 80% of them seen just once. Sequenced input: PBMCs. Receptor source: a male donor in good health and CMV-seronegative. The CDR3 runs from the conserved cysteine through the conserved F or W. The D gene is left open where the match is weak. Clone size is given for some rows only: seen once, a few or many times, or a class if the clone is expanded.

V	length	J	size	D	DNA	CDR3
TRBV5-1	12	TRBJ2-7	NA	NA	TGCGCCAGCAGCTTGTTGTCGGACGAGCAGTACTTC	CASSLLSDEQYF
TRBV9	14	TRBJ2-1	NA	NA	TGTGCCAGCAGCGTAGGGACACATGTTAATGAGCAGTTCTTC	CASSVGTHVNEQFF
TRBV12-5	14	TRBJ1-1	once	NA	TGTGCTAGTGGTTTGGTACAGCCGAACACTGAAGCTTTCTTT	CASGLVQPNTEAFF
TRBV4-1	17	TRBJ2-7	NA	TRBD1	TGCGCCAGCAGCCGGACACCGGACAGGGAAGGATCCTACGAGCAGTACTTC	CASSRTPDREGSYEQYF
TRBV29-1	14	TRBJ2-5	NA	TRBD1	TGCAGCGTTGCCGGGACAGGGGGCTGGGAGACCCAGTACTTC	CSVAGTGGWETQYF
TRBV7-6	16	TRBJ1-4	NA	TRBD1	TGTGCCAGCAGCTTAGGGACTCCGACAGGGGGTGAAAAACTGTTTTTT	CASSLGTPTGGEKLFF
TRBV6-5	15	TRBJ2-3	NA	TRBD1	TGTGCCAGCAGTCGGGCTCAGGGGGCCGTAGATACGCAGTATTTT	CASSRAQGAVDTQYF
TRBV5-1	15	TRBJ1-5	NA	TRBD1	TGCGCCAGCAGCCCCGGGACAGGGTATAATCAGCCCCAGCATTTT	CASSPGTGYNQPQHF
TRBV11-2	16	TRBJ2-1	NA	TRBD2	TGTGCCAGCAGCTTAGTTTACCAGCGGGGCGCGAATGAGCAGTTCTTC	CASSLVYQRGANEQFF
TRBV6-5	13	TRBJ2-2	NA	NA	TGTGCCAGCAGTTCACTAGACACCGGGGAGCTGTTTTTT	CASSSLDTGELFF
TRBV10-3	13	TRBJ1-5	NA	NA	TGTGCCATCAGTGGAGATAGCAATCAGCCCCAGCATTTT	CAISGDSNQPQHF
TRBV9	17	TRBJ1-3	NA	NA	TGTGCCAGCAGCCCCAACCTTGGGGGGGGCACTGGAAACACCATATATTTT	CASSPNLGGGTGNTIYF
TRBV7-9	13	TRBJ1-6	few	NA	TGTGCCAGCGGCACAGCAGATAATTCACCCCTCCACTTT	CASGTADNSPLHF
TRBV11-2	16	TRBJ2-7	NA	TRBD2	TGTGCCAGCAGCTTAGGATTGCGGACTAGATCCTACGAGCAGTACTTC	CASSLGLRTRSYEQYF
TRBV18	15	TRBJ2-7	few	TRBD2	TGTGCCAGCTCACCACCAGCGGGAGCAGCTTACGAGCAGTACTTC	CASSPPAGAAYEQYF
TRBV7-3	16	TRBJ2-2	NA	TRBD1	TGTGCCAGCAGCCCGTCCGGGACAGCGAACACCGGGGAGCTGTTTTTT	CASSPSGTANTGELFF
TRBV7-9	15	TRBJ1-4	NA	NA	TGTGCCAGCAGCTCGACAGGACTGGTAAATGAAAAACTGTTTTTT	CASSSTGLVNEKLFF
TRBV7-2	16	TRBJ1-4	NA	NA	TGTGCCAGCAGCCCCTCATTGACAGGACTTCAAGAAAAACTGTTTTTT	CASSPSLTGLQEKLFF
TRBV10-3	15	TRBJ2-6	NA	NA	TGTGCCATCAGCGAACAGGGACCTGGGGCCAACGTCCTGACTTTC	CAISEQGPGANVLTF
TRBV4-3	14	TRBJ1-6	few	NA	TGCGCCAGCAGCCCGTCGGTAGTAAATTCACCCCTCCACTTT	CASSPSVVNSPLHF